Given below is one T cell receptor (beta chain) in context. The data derive from a study of technical replicates of blood from several donors. The germline gives CDR1 SGHAT, CDR2 FQNNGV. The CDR3 spans 17 residues. Losses at the gene ends were 2 bases for V and 3 bases for J; bases not matched to a gene: 9. The repertoire was sequenced with immunoSEQ multiplex PCR; TCRdb's copy has only in-frame clones and lacks some. Found here are 75,000 or so clones, 85% to 95% of them singletons; the top ten hold about 0.41%. The source material was T cells isolated from PBMCs. The sequence came from a human donor in good health. V gene TRBV11-2 combines with J gene TRBJ2-2, with TRBD1 identical over 7 bases. CDR3 sequence (DNA): TGTGCCAGCAGCTTATTCCTGACAGGGCCGGACACCGGGGAGCTGTTTTTT. Amino acid sequence: CASSLFLTGPDTGELFF.